These 26 T cell receptor beta chains were sequenced from one sample in a study of blood T cell repertoires in COVID-19. Clones were read by immunoSEQ multiplex PCR, and TCRdb kept only the in-frame ones, dropping some. This table holds about 100,000 clones, 84% found once. What was sequenced was peripheral blood. Receptors originate from a woman aged 55-70 years with acute or convalescent COVID-19.

J is TRBJ2-3 and V is TRBV2, with 15 bases identical to TRBD2. CDR1 is SNHLY and CDR2 is FYNNEI in the germline V gene. This CDR3 is built from 19 residues. V dropped 6 bases and J dropped 0; count of bases not matched to a gene: 10. In nucleotides, the CDR3 is TGTGCCAGCAGGAGGACTAGCGGGGGGGTCCGTCATAGCACAGATACGCAGTATTTT. Translated: CASRRTSGGVRHSTDTQYF.

The genes are TRBV11-3 and TRBJ1-4; 9 bases are a match to TRBD1. Germline trimming cut 3 bases from V and 0 bases from J; bases unmatched to any gene: 2. Germline loops: CDR1 SGHNT, CDR2 YENEEA. There are 16 residues in the CDR3. The CDR3 region has the DNA TGTGCCAGCAGCTTCCGACAGGGGGCAACTAATGAAAAACTGTTTTTT. The encoded protein is CASSFRQGATNEKLFF.

With regard to this clone: Other DNA sequences in the sample encode the same CDR3. V is TRBV19 and J is TRBJ2-7; a weak D match, TRBD2 (6 bases). V lost 5 bases and J lost 1, with 12 bases in between. Germline loops: CDR1 LNHDA, CDR2 SQIVND (reference sequence). CDR3 length: 14 residues. The CDR3 nucleotides are TGTGCCAGTAGTGTGAGGGACTCATCCTACGAGCAGTACTTC. Protein: CASSVRDSSYEQYF.

This clone appeared a single time. CDR3 region: CASSATGVQFSGANVLTF. The DNA of the CDR3 is TGTGCCAGCAGTGCCACGGGGGTCCAATTCTCTGGGGCCAACGTCCTGACTTTC. This chain links TRBV6-2 or TRBV6-3 with TRBJ2-6, with D maybe TRBD2 (6 bases). CDR3 length equals 18 residues. Trimming shortened V by 5 bases and J by 0 bases, and 17 bases separated the two germline ends. From germline, CDR1 is MNHEY and CDR2 SVGEGT.

The V gene is TRBV10-2, the J gene TRBJ2-3; a possible D gene is TRBD2 (5 bases). The CDR3 extends over 14 amino acids. Per the germline V gene, CDR1 is WSHSY and CDR2 is SAAADI. Trimming removed 4 bases at V and 8 bases at J, with 16 bases between. The CDR3 coding sequence is TGCGCCAGCAGTGGGATAAACGAGGCGGGTACGCAGTATTTT. Translation: CASSGINEAGTQYF.

Comments on this clone: At the DNA level, this CDR3 is encoded by other sequences in the same sample as well. The gene calls are TRBV19 and TRBJ1-6, with TRBD1 identical over 9 bases. The CDR3 has 15 amino acids. Germline V gene lookup returns CDR1 LNHDA and CDR2 SQIVND (reference sequence). V lost 3 bases to trimming and J lost 6 bases; unmatched junction nucleotides: 3. Written as DNA, the CDR3 is TGTGCCAGTAGTATGGGGGACAGGGTTAATTCACCCCTCCACTTT. Its protein product is CASSMGDRVNSPLHF. Together with reference TRBV19 and TRBJ1-6, the CDR3 gives the full variable domain: DGGITQSPKYLFRKEGQNVTLSCEQNLNHDAMYWYRQDPGQGLRLIYYSQIVNDFQKGDIAEGYSVSREKKESFPLTVTSAQKNPTAFYLCASSMGDRVNSPLHFGNGTRLTVT.

The chain joins TRBV28 to TRBJ1-2; 8 nucleotides agree with TRBD1. Per germline, CDR1 MDHEN and CDR2 SYDVKM. The CDR3 sequence is 16 residues long. V shed 0 bases and J 8 bases; nucleotides not matched to a gene: 11. CDR3 region: CASSLWGRGLSRGYTF. The CDR3 coding sequence is TGTGCCAGCAGTTTATGGGGCAGGGGGCTTTCGAGAGGCTACACCTTC.

The CDR3 sequence is CASSLVGQGAGEQYF. The CDR3 DNA is TGTGCCAGCAGCTTGGTAGGACAGGGGGCAGGGGAGCAGTACTTC. This chain joins TRBV5-4 and TRBJ2-7; 11 bases line up with TRBD1. Germline V lookup: CDR1 SGHNT, CDR2 YYREEE (reference sequence). CDR3 size: 15 residues. V shed 0 bases, J shed 7 bases, and the junction held 6 bases outside the gene matches.

The CDR3 protein is CASSKTGSLSPLHF. The CDR3 DNA sequence: TGTGCCAGCAGCAAGACAGGGAGTCTTTCACCCCTCCACTTT. V gene TRBV11-2 combines with J gene TRBJ1-6, with 7 bases lining up with TRBD1. The CDR3 loop spans 14 amino acids. Germline CDR1 and CDR2: SGHAT and FQNNGV. The J segment lost 9 bases and the V segment lost 5 bases, leaving 7 bases of the junction unmatched. The whole variable domain, remainder taken from reference TRBV11-2 and TRBJ1-6, is EAGVAQSPRYKIIEKRQSVAFWCNPISGHATLYWYQQILGQGPKLLIQFQNNGVVDDSQLPKDRFSAERLKGVDSTLKIQPAKLEDSAVYLCASSKTGSLSPLHFGNGTRLTVT.

The chain recombines TRBV2 with TRBJ2-7; 16 positions agree with TRBD2. After removal of 8 bases from V and 3 bases from J, the junction contained 7 bases not matched to a gene. Germline loops: CDR1 SNHLY, CDR2 FYNNEI. This CDR3 is built from 16 residues. The CDR3: CASGKGLAGGDYEQYF. The CDR3 DNA sequence: TGTGCCAGCGGGAAGGGACTAGCGGGGGGGGACTACGAGCAGTACTTC.

The chain's CDR3 is CASRSGQGGDQPQHF. The DNA of the CDR3 is TGTGCCAGCAGAAGCGGACAGGGGGGAGATCAGCCCCAGCATTTT. The chain recombines TRBV6-6 with TRBJ1-5; 10 bases are shared with TRBD1. The CDR3 consists of 15 residues. The V gene end was trimmed by 6 bases and the J gene end by 5 bases; junction bases not matched to a gene: 7. Germline V lookup: CDR1 MNHNY, CDR2 SVGAGI (reference sequence).

The V call is TRBV11-2, the J call TRBJ1-6; TRBD1 might be the D (5 bases). V was pared by 6 bases and J by 7 bases, with 13 bases between. Germline V gene data show CDR1 as SGHAT and CDR2 as FQNNGV. The CDR3 loop spans 14 amino acids. The CDR3 region is CASSQDILNSPLHF. Written as DNA, the CDR3 is TGTGCCAGCAGTCAGGACATTTTGAATTCACCCCTCCACTTT.

The chain has TRBV10-1 and TRBJ1-1; D call uncertain. The CDR3 runs to 16 residues. The V end lost 3 bases, the J end lost 0 bases, and 14 bases lay between the germline ends. CDR1 and CDR2 (germline): WNHNN, SYGVQD (reference sequence). The chain's CDR3 is CASSDSQQIMNTEAFF. The DNA of the CDR3 is TGCGCCAGCAGTGATTCACAGCAAATCATGAACACTGAAGCTTTCTTT.

DNA for the CDR3: TGTGCCAGTACCCCAATTGGAGGGAACACTGAAGCTTTCTTT. It specifies CASTPIGGNTEAFF. The rearrangement links TRBV19 to TRBJ1-1; D is ambiguous. CDR3 length equals 14 residues. CDR1 and CDR2 (germline): LNHDA, SQIVND (reference sequence). Between the trimmed V and J ends, which lost 7 bases and 1 base, there was a span of 13 bases.

V and J are TRBV11-2 and TRBJ2-2; TRBD2 is a possible D gene (5 bases). Trimming removed 1 base at V and 6 bases at J, with 9 bases between. Per germline, CDR1 SGHAT and CDR2 FQNNGV. This CDR3 contains 14 residues. DNA of the CDR3: TGTGCCAGCAGCTTAGCGCTAGCAGCCGGGGAGCTGTTTTTT. Translation: CASSLALAAGELFF.

This clone was seen only once. The V and J genes are TRBV9 and TRBJ2-7; D ambiguous. This CDR3 comprises 16 residues. CDR1 is SGDLS, CDR2 YYNGEE, per germline. Trimming removed 4 bases at V and 3 bases at J, with 20 bases between. Here the CDR3 DNA reads TGTGCCAGCAGCCGAGATAGTGGCGGAAGCCACTACGAGCAGTACTTC. Translating gives CASSRDSGGSHYEQYF.

This clone was detected only a few times. The chain uses TRBV10-3 and TRBJ1-3; tentative D call: TRBD1 (6 bases). V shed 3 bases and J shed 4 bases, with 13 bases lying between them. Germline lookup yields CDR1 ENHRY and CDR2 SYGVKD. This CDR3 is 15 amino acids long. The CDR3, as DNA: TGTGCCATCAGTGATCTTGGGACAACGGGAAACACCATATATTTT. Protein sequence: CAISDLGTTGNTIYF.

This chain connects TRBV2 to TRBJ1-1, with D unresolved. Germline V gene sequence: CDR1 SNHLY, CDR2 FYNNEI. CDR3 length: 12 amino acids. V was shortened by 8 bases and J by 2 bases, with 9 bases between the two germline ends. CDR3 in DNA: TGTGCCAGCCTGCGGGTTAACACTGAAGCTTTCTTT. Residues: CASLRVNTEAFF.

This clone appeared a single time. The V call is TRBV11-3, the J call TRBJ2-7; D call uncertain. The V gene lost 0 bases and the J gene lost 1 base, with 10 bases spanning the gap. Germline lookup yields CDR1 SGHNT and CDR2 YENEEA. CDR3 length: 15 residues. CDR3 region: CASSLESARSYEQYF. The CDR3 region has the DNA TGTGCCAGCAGCTTAGAATCCGCGCGTTCCTACGAGCAGTACTTC.

The chain recombines TRBV4-1 with TRBJ2-2; TRBD1 matches 9 bases. V lost 4 bases and J lost 5; bases outside the gene matches: 11. Looked up from germline, CDR1 is MGHRA and CDR2 is YSYEKL. This CDR3 is built from 17 residues. This chain's CDR3 is CASSPVHRGLDTGELFF. The CDR3 bases are TGCGCCAGCAGCCCCGTCCACAGGGGGCTCGATACCGGGGAGCTGTTTTTT.

The sample holds a few counts of this clone. The V and J genes are TRBV28 and TRBJ1-2; tentatively, D is TRBD1 (6 bases). Germline V gives CDR1 MDHEN, CDR2 SYDVKM. The CDR3 spans 13 residues. The V end lost 5 bases, the J end lost 8 bases, and 15 bases lay between the germline ends. The CDR3 nucleotides read TGTGCCAGCAGTGGAGAACAGGGCCGAGGCTACACCTTC. Amino acids: CASSGEQGRGYTF.

The chain uses TRBV7-3 and TRBJ2-3; 7 bases are a match to TRBD1. J gave up 8 bases and V 5 bases, and 10 bases lay outside the gene matches. The CDR3 consists of 14 residues. Germline CDR1 SGHTA, CDR2 FQGTGA. The CDR3 reads CASSLSGQDGTQYF. The DNA of the CDR3 is TGTGCCAGCAGCCTATCCGGACAGGACGGTACGCAGTATTTT.

This chain links TRBV7-2 with TRBJ2-7, with D perhaps matching TRBD1 (6 bases). This CDR3 has 16 amino acids. Germline lookup yields CDR1 SGHTA and CDR2 FQGNSA. V shed 2 bases and J shed 0 bases, with 14 bases lying between them. CDR3 amino acids: CASSLRFDRFSYEQYF. CDR3 DNA sequence: TGTGCCAGCAGCTTAAGGTTTGACAGGTTCTCCTACGAGCAGTACTTC. Combining the CDR3 with reference TRBV7-2 and TRBJ2-7 gives the whole variable domain GAGVSQSPSNKVTEKGKDVELRCDPISGHTALYWYRQSLGQGLEFLIYFQGNSAPDKSGLPSDRFSAERTGGSVSTLTIQRTQQEDSAVYLCASSLRFDRFSYEQYFGPGTRLTVT.

This sequence joins TRBV5-1 and TRBJ2-2, with D possibly matching TRBD2 (5 bases). The germline CDR1 and CDR2 sequences are SGHRS and YFSETQ. The CDR3 loop spans 16 amino acids. V was cut by 7 bases and J by 3 bases, with 19 bases left in between. CDR3 sequence reads: CASCFGVAGDTGELFF. For the CDR3, the DNA is TGCGCCAGCTGTTTCGGGGTTGCGGGTGACACCGGGGAGCTGTTTTTT.

The chain links TRBV6-4 to TRBJ1-3; 9 nucleotides match TRBD1. V lost 0 bases, J lost 4 bases, and 19 bases stayed unmatched. The V gene's germline CDR1 is MRHNA and CDR2 SNTAGT. The CDR3 spans 21 residues. The CDR3 here is CASSDSDYLETGGLAGNTIYF. In DNA, the CDR3 is TGTGCCAGCAGTGACTCTGACTACCTCGAGACAGGGGGTCTCGCAGGAAACACCATATATTTT.

The genes are TRBV7-9 and TRBJ2-3; D gene unclear. Deletions cut 7 bases from V and 4 bases from J, with 15 bases between. Germline V gene data show CDR1 as SEHNR and CDR2 as FQNEAQ (reference sequence). This CDR3 has 14 amino acids. The CDR3 loop is CASIENSGPDTQYF. In DNA form, the CDR3 reads TGTGCCAGCATCGAAAACAGTGGGCCAGATACGCAGTATTTT.